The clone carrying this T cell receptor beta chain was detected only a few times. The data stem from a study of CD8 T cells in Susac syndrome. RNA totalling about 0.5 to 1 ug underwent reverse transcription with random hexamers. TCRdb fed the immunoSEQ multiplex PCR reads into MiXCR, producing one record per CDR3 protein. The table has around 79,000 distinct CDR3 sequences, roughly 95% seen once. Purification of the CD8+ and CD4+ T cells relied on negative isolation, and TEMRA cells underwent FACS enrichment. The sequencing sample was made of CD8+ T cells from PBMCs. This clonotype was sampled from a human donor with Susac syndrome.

CDR3: CASRDGGYRAKNIQYF. The CDR3 bases are TGTGCCAGCAGGGACGGAGGATATCGGGCCAAAAACATTCAGTACTTC. The rearrangement joins TRBV6-1 to TRBJ2-4; D possibly corresponds to TRBD2 (5 bases). Trimming removed 6 bases at V and 1 base at J, with 16 bases between. Germline V gene sequence: CDR1 MNHNS, CDR2 SASEGT. The CDR3 spans 16 residues.